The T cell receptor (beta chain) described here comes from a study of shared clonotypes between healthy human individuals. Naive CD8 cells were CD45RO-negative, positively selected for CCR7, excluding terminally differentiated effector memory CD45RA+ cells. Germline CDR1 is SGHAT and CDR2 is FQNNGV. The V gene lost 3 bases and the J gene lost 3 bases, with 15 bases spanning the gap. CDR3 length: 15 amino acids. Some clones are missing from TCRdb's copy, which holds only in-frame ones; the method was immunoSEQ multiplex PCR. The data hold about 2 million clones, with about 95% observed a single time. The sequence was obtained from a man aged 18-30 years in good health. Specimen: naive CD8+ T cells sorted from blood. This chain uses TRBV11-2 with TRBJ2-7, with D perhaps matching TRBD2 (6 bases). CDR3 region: CASSLWTGGNYEQYF. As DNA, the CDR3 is TGTGCCAGCAGCTTGTGGACTGGCGGGAACTACGAGCAGTACTTC.